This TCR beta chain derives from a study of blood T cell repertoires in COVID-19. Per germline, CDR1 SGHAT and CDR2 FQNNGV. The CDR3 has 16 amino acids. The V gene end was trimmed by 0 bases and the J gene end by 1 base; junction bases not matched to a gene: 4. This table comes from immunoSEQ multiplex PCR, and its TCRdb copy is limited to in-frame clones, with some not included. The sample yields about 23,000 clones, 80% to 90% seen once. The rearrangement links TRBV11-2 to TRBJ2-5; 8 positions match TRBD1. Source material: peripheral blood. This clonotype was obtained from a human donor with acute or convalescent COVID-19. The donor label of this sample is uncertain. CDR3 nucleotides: TGTGCCAGCAGCTTAGACCCCAGGGGGCTCCAAGAGACCCAGTACTTC. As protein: CASSLDPRGLQETQYF. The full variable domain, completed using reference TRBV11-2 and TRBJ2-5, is EAGVAQSPRYKIIEKRQSVAFWCNPISGHATLYWYQQILGQGPKLLIQFQNNGVVDDSQLPKDRFSAERLKGVDSTLKIQPAKLEDSAVYLCASSLDPRGLQETQYFGPGTRLLVL.